These 21 T cell receptor beta chains were all obtained from the same sample, sequenced in a study of Ad26.COV2.S vaccination and SARS-CoV-2 variants. Treatment here: about 20 received Ad26.COV2.S at low or high dose, single or two shots; 5 received placebo; per-sample allocation not given. On day 63 after the first injection, vaccine and placebo recipients gave samples. Sequencing was performed with immunoSEQ multiplex PCR; in TCRdb, only in-frame clones are kept and a portion is missing. Seen here are about 680,000 clones, about 90% observed once, and the top ten hold over 1.3%. The sequencing here drew on peripheral blood, taken in a trial of Ad26.COV2.S vaccine versus placebo. All receptors come from a person aged 18-65 years who received the Ad26.COV2.S COVID-19 vaccine or a placebo.

The chain links TRBV25-1 to TRBJ1-3; D not resolved. Germline V CDR1 and CDR2: MGHDK, SYGVNS. The V end lost 2 bases, the J end lost 0 bases, and 5 bases lay between the germline ends. This CDR3 region has 14 residues. This CDR3 is CASSEPRSGNTIYF. Written as DNA, the CDR3 is TGTGCCAGCAGTGAACCCCGCTCTGGAAACACCATATATTTT.

This sequence joins TRBV5-1 and TRBJ2-2; 10 bases match TRBD1. Germline CDR1 is SGHRS and CDR2 is YFSETQ. The CDR3 is 16 amino acids. After removal of 4 bases from V and 2 bases from J, the junction contained 5 bases not matched to a gene. In nucleotides, the CDR3 is TGCGCCAGCAGCCGGGGGACAGGGGACAACACCGGGGAGCTGTTTTTT. Its protein product is CASSRGTGDNTGELFF.

The rearrangement links TRBV9 to TRBJ2-1; D might be TRBD2 (5 bases). Trimming took 0 bases from V and 10 from J, leaving 20 bases between them. This CDR3 contains 16 residues. The germline V gene encodes CDR1 SGDLS and CDR2 YYNGEE. The CDR3 DNA sequence: TGTGCCAGCAGCGTAGTAGCTAGCCCCCCCTCTGTGGAGCAGTTCTTC. It codes for CASSVVASPPSVEQFF.

The gene calls are TRBV19 and TRBJ1-1; the D is unclear. This CDR3 is 13 amino acids long. Germline CDR1 LNHDA, CDR2 SQIVND (reference sequence). With 6 bases removed from V and 1 base from J, the gap between germline ends came to 9 bases. The CDR3 coding sequence is TGTGCCAGTAGAGCAGCTCCGAACACTGAAGCTTTCTTT. Translating it yields CASRAAPNTEAFF.

This sequence joins TRBV29-1 and TRBJ2-5; tentative D call: TRBD1 (6 bases). Trimming stripped 0 bases from V and 0 bases from J, with 11 bases between. The CDR3 runs to 15 residues. The V gene's germline CDR1 is SQVTM and CDR2 ANQGSEA. The CDR3 is CSVEDPGHYQETQYF. The CDR3 bases are TGCAGCGTTGAAGACCCGGGACACTACCAAGAGACCCAGTACTTC.

J is TRBJ2-2 and V is TRBV24-1; D is undetermined. Germline values: CDR1 KGHDR, CDR2 SFDVKD. The CDR3 covers 13 residues. The germline V and J ends were trimmed by 2 bases and 9 bases, with 9 bases remaining between them. The CDR3, as DNA: TGTGCCACCAGTGATTCCAGACTCTGGGAGCTGTTTTTT. It specifies CATSDSRLWELFF.

The chain carries TRBV7-2 and TRBJ2-5; 7 bases align to TRBD1. The J segment lost 3 bases and the V segment lost 5 bases, leaving 9 bases of the junction unmatched. The CDR3 contains 15 residues. Germline-derived CDR1 and CDR2 are SGHTA and FQGNSA. CDR3 loop: CASSIPEGGKETQYF. Written as DNA, the CDR3 is TGTGCCAGCAGCATACCGGAAGGGGGCAAAGAGACCCAGTACTTC.

The chain uses TRBV29-1 and TRBJ1-2; no firm D call. In germline, CDR1 is SQVTM, CDR2 ANQGSEA. The CDR3 is made up of 12 amino acids. The germline V and J ends were trimmed by 0 bases and 7 bases, with 9 bases remaining between them. CDR3 loop: CSVEDLGSGYTF. The CDR3 DNA is TGCAGCGTTGAAGATCTCGGATCTGGCTACACCTTC.

This sequence joins TRBV9 and TRBJ1-1; D perhaps matches TRBD1 (5 bases). With 0 bases removed from V and 7 bases from J, the gap between germline ends came to 13 bases. Germline V gene sequence: CDR1 SGDLS, CDR2 YYNGEE. This CDR3 is 14 amino acids long. In DNA, the CDR3 is TGTGCCAGCAGCGTAGGAGGGGAGTGGGGTGAAGCTTTCTTT. Translating gives CASSVGGEWGEAFF. Drawing the rest from reference TRBV9 and TRBJ1-1, the complete variable domain is DSGVTQTPKHLITATGQRVTLRCSPRSGDLSVYWYQQSLDQGLQFLIQYYNGEERAKGNILERFSAQQFPDLHSELNLSSLELGDSALYFCASSVGGEWGEAFFGQGTRLTVV.

The chain combines TRBV7-2 with TRBJ2-7, with a possible D match to TRBD2 (5 bases). There are 14 residues in the CDR3. The germline V and J ends were trimmed by 2 bases and 2 bases, with 10 bases remaining between them. In germline, CDR1 is SGHTA, CDR2 FQGNSA. This chain's CDR3 is CASSLPGFPYEQYF. The CDR3, as DNA: TGTGCCAGCAGCTTACCGGGGTTCCCCTACGAGCAGTACTTC.

Worth noting for this clone: This CDR3 is also generated by other DNA sequences in the sample. CDR3 nucleotide sequence: TGTGCCAGCAGCTCAGGGACAGATACGCAGTATTTT. Translating it yields CASSSGTDTQYF. This chain connects TRBV12-3 or TRBV12-4 to TRBJ2-3; D might be TRBD1 (5 bases). The CDR3 loop spans 12 amino acids. V shed 6 bases and J shed 3 bases, with 7 bases lying between them.

The rearrangement uses TRBV24-1 and TRBJ2-2, with 8 bases lining up with TRBD1. V dropped 9 bases and J dropped 1; count of bases not matched to a gene: 3. The V gene's germline CDR1 is KGHDR and CDR2 SFDVKD. CDR3 length: 14 residues. CDR3 amino acids: CATRGQGNTGELFF. The CDR3, as DNA: TGTGCCACCCGAGGACAGGGGAACACCGGGGAGCTGTTTTTT.

The genes are TRBV30 and TRBJ2-2; 9 nucleotides match TRBD1. V was pared by 5 bases and J by 7 bases, with 8 bases of the junction left unmatched. The CDR3 length is 14 residues. Germline CDR1 and CDR2: GTSNPN and SVGIG (reference sequence). The DNA for the CDR3 is TGTGCCTGGTTCACAGGGGGCTATGGCGGGGAGCTGTTTTTT. Encoded protein: CAWFTGGYGGELFF.

The chain is built from TRBV10-3 and TRBJ2-7; D is unclear. CDR1 is ENHRY, CDR2 SYGVKD, per germline. This CDR3 comprises 15 residues. The V and J ends lost 0 bases and 3 bases respectively, with 12 bases between them. CDR3 amino acids: CAISESPLADYEQYF. DNA of the CDR3: TGTGCCATCAGTGAGTCCCCTCTCGCCGACTACGAGCAGTACTTC.

The rearrangement links TRBV11-1 to TRBJ2-5; 10 positions agree with TRBD1. Germline loops: CDR1 SGHAT, CDR2 FQDESV (reference sequence). The V gene end was trimmed by 5 bases and the J gene end by 4 bases; junction bases not matched to a gene: 4. The CDR3 loop spans 14 amino acids. This chain's CDR3 is CASSRGQGRETQYF. The CDR3 DNA follows: TGTGCCAGCAGCCGGGGACAGGGGCGAGAGACCCAGTACTTC. Full variable domain (outside the CDR3, taken from reference TRBV11-1 and TRBJ2-5): EAEVAQSPRYKITEKSQAVAFWCDPISGHATLYWYRQILGQGPELLVQFQDESVVDDSQLPKDRFSAERLKGVDSTLKIQPAELGDSAMYLCASSRGQGRETQYFGPGTRLLVL.

V is TRBV10-3 and J is TRBJ2-1; no reliable D call. Germline CDR1 and CDR2: ENHRY and SYGVKD. With 1 base removed from V and 0 bases from J, the gap between germline ends came to 19 bases. The CDR3 consists of 19 residues. This CDR3 reads CAISEWAPGALSSYNEQFF. The CDR3 region has the DNA TGTGCCATCAGTGAGTGGGCTCCCGGAGCCCTTAGCTCCTACAATGAGCAGTTCTTC.

About this clone: A read error may account for a junction end that differs from germline. This rearrangement joins TRBV5-1 to TRBJ1-1; a weak D match, TRBD1 (5 bases). CDR1 is SGHRS and CDR2 is YFSETQ in the germline V gene. The CDR3 contains 14 residues. This CDR3 reads CARSLGGGGTEAFF. The CDR3, as DNA: TGCGCCCGCAGCTTGGGCGGGGGGGGCACTGAAGCTTTCTTT.

In DNA form, the CDR3 reads TGTGCCAGCAGCTTATCTTTCTCGCCGTACAATGAGCAGTTCTTC. This sequence encodes CASSLSFSPYNEQFF. This chain joins TRBV7-2 and TRBJ2-1, with D unresolved. Trimming removed 2 bases at V and 4 bases at J, with 12 bases between. CDR1 and CDR2 from the germline V gene are SGHTA and FQGNSA. The CDR3 length is 15 residues.

The chain carries TRBV5-4 and TRBJ1-3, with D perhaps TRBD1 (6 bases). The ends were cut back, 5 bases at V and 4 bases at J, with 16 bases in the middle. This CDR3 comprises 15 residues. Germline loops: CDR1 SGHNT, CDR2 YYREEE (reference sequence). CDR3 in amino acids: CASSARQGMGNTIYF. The CDR3, as DNA: TGTGCCAGCAGTGCCCGGCAGGGGATGGGAAACACCATATATTTT. Together with reference TRBV5-4 and TRBJ1-3, the CDR3 gives the full variable domain: ETGVTQSPTHLIKTRGQQVTLRCSSQSGHNTVSWYQQALGQGPQFIFQYYREEENGRGNFPPRFSGLQFPNYSSELNVNALELDDSALYLCASSARQGMGNTIYFGEGSWLTVV.

V is TRBV27 and J is TRBJ1-6, with a tentative D call TRBD1 (5 bases). V was clipped by 4 bases and J by 13 bases, with 14 bases between them. The CDR3 sequence is 13 residues long. The germline CDR1 and CDR2 sequences are MNHEY and SMNVEV (reference sequence). CDR3 protein: CASSSGLTRPLHF. DNA for the CDR3: TGTGCCAGCAGTTCGGGACTCACCAGGCCCCTCCACTTT.

J is TRBJ2-1 and V is TRBV30, with TRBD1 identical over 10 bases. The ends lost 3 bases at V and 2 bases at J; junction bases unmatched: 7. The length of the CDR3 is 16 residues. Germline V gene sequence: CDR1 GTSNPN, CDR2 SVGIG (reference sequence). CDR3 coding DNA: TGTGCCTGGAGCCCTGGGACAGGGGAGGCCTACAATGAGCAGTTCTTC. It codes for CAWSPGTGEAYNEQFF.